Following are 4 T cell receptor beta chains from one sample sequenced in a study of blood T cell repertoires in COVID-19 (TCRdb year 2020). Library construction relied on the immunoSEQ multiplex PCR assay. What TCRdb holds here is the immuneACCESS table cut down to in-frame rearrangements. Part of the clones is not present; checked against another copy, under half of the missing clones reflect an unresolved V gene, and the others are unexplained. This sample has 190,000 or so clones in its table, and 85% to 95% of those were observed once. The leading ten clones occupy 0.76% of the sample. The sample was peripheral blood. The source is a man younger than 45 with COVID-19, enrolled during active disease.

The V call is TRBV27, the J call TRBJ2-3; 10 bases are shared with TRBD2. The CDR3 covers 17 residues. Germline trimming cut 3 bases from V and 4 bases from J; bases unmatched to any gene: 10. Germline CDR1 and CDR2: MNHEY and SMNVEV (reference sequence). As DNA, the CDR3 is TGTGCCAGCAGTTTCCACGGCCTAGCGGGGGTGCCAGATACGCAGTATTTT. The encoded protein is CASSFHGLAGVPDTQYF.

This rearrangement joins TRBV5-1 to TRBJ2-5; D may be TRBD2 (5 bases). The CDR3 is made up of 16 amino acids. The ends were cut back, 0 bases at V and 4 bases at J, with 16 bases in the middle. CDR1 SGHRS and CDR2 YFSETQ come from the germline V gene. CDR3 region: CASSLGVASEVETQYF. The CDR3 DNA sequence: TGCGCCAGCAGCTTGGGTGTAGCCTCGGAGGTAGAGACCCAGTACTTC.

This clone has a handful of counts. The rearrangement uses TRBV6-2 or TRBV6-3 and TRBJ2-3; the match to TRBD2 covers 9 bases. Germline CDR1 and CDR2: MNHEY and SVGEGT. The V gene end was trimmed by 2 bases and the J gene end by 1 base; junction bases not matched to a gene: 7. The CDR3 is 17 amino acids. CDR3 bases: TGTGCCAGCAGTTACCTCGGGGTAGCGGGGGGCACAGATACGCAGTATTTT. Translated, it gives CASSYLGVAGGTDTQYF.

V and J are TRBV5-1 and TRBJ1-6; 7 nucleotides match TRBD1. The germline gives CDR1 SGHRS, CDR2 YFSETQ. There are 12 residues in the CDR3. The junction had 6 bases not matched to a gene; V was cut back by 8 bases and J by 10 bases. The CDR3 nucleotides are TGCGCCAGTCGGACAGGTTCCTCACCCCTCCACTTT. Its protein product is CASRTGSSPLHF.